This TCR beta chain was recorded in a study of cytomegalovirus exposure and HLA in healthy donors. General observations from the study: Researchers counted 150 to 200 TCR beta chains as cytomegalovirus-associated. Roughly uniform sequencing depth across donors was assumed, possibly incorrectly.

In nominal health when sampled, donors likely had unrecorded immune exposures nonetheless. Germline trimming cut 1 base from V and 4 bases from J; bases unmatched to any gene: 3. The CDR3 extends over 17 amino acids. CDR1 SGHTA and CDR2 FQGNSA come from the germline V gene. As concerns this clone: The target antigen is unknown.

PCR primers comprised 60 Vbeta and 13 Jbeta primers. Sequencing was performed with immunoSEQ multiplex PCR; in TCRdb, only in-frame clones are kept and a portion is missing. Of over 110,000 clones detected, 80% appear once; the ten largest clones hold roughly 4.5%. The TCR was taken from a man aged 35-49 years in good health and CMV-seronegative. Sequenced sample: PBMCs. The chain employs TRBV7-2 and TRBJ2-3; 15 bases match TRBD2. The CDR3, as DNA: TGTGCCAGCAGCTTAGGAGGACTAGCGGGGGGGCCAGATACGCAGTATTTT. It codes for CASSLGGLAGGPDTQYF.